These 23 T cell receptor beta chains were sequenced from one sample in a study of cytomegalovirus exposure and HLA in healthy donors. PCR primers comprised 60 Vbeta and 13 Jbeta primers. Clones were read by immunoSEQ multiplex PCR, and TCRdb kept only the in-frame ones, dropping some. The data show some 180,000 clones, around 87% seen once. Sequencing was performed on PBMCs. The receptors stem from a boy between 2 and 10 years old in good health and CMV-seronegative.

The chain has TRBV27 and TRBJ1-2, with 9 bases matching TRBD1. The CDR3 is 17 residues long. V shed 2 bases, J shed 4 bases, and the junction held 11 bases outside the gene matches. Germline-derived CDR1 and CDR2 are MNHEY and SMNVEV (reference sequence). CDR3 protein: CASSLNLRDRERYGYTF. Written as DNA, the CDR3 is TGTGCCAGCAGTTTAAACCTCCGGGACAGGGAACGCTATGGCTACACCTTC.

The rearrangement links TRBV7-9 to TRBJ1-4; 7 positions agree with TRBD1. Trimming removed 3 bases from V and 6 bases from J; junction bases left unmatched: 7. The CDR3 has 15 amino acids. CDR1 and CDR2 (germline): SEHNR, FQNEAQ (reference sequence). CDR3 DNA: TGTGCCAGCAGCTTTACGCCCACAGGGGATGAAAAACTGTTTTTT. As protein: CASSFTPTGDEKLFF.

This clone was observed a handful of times. The V call is TRBV19, the J call TRBJ2-2; 7 nucleotides align to TRBD2. The J segment lost 6 bases and the V segment lost 4 bases, leaving 2 bases of the junction unmatched. Germline CDR1 LNHDA, CDR2 SQIVND (reference sequence). This CDR3 is 13 amino acids long. CDR3 nucleotides: TGTGCCAGTAGTAGTCTAGCGGCCGGGGAGCTGTTTTTT. Amino acid sequence: CASSSLAAGELFF.

The rearrangement links TRBV4-1 to TRBJ1-6, with a possible D match to TRBD1 (5 bases). The CDR3 runs to 14 residues. Germline V gene lookup returns CDR1 MGHRA and CDR2 YSYEKL. With 1 base removed from V and 8 bases from J, the gap between germline ends came to 9 bases. In DNA form, the CDR3 reads TGCGCCAGCAGCCAAGGAAAAGGGGATTCACCCCTCCACTTT. This gives the protein CASSQGKGDSPLHF.

The V call is TRBV25-1, the J call TRBJ1-6; the D gene is possibly TRBD1 (5 bases). Germline V gene sequence: CDR1 MGHDK, CDR2 SYGVNS. This CDR3 comprises 16 residues. Trimming pared 3 bases from V and 9 bases from J, leaving 18 bases between. The CDR3 here is CASSEAGRGPFSPLHF. In nucleotides, the CDR3 is TGTGCCAGCAGTGAGGCCGGTAGGGGTCCTTTTTCACCCCTCCACTTT.

This clone was seen just once. The chain couples TRBV27 to TRBJ1-5, with D uncertain. V lost 3 bases and J lost 5, with 14 bases in between. Germline values: CDR1 MNHEY, CDR2 SMNVEV (reference sequence). The CDR3 spans 15 residues. Here the CDR3 reads CASSLEGIRDQPQHF. In DNA form, the CDR3 reads TGTGCCAGCAGTTTGGAGGGAATAAGGGATCAGCCCCAGCATTTT.

The chain couples TRBV27 to TRBJ2-3, with D perhaps TRBD2 (5 bases). Trimming removed 6 bases from V and 1 base from J, with 17 bases in between. CDR3 size: 16 residues. Germline CDR1 reads MNHEY; CDR2 reads SMNVEV (reference sequence). The CDR3, as DNA: TGTGCCAGCAGGCTACTAACGGGATACGGCACAGATACGCAGTATTTT. As protein: CASRLLTGYGTDTQYF.

The V gene is TRBV7-9, the J gene TRBJ2-7; D remains unclear. Germline lookup yields CDR1 SEHNR and CDR2 FQNEAQ (reference sequence). Trimming removed 5 bases at V and 0 bases at J, with 11 bases between. The CDR3 spans 14 residues. CDR3 bases: TGTGCCAGCAGCACAACAAGGAGCTCCTACGAGCAGTACTTC. Translating it yields CASSTTRSSYEQYF.

The CDR3 DNA follows: TGTGCCATCAAATTACAGGGGGCTGAAGGAAACACCATATATTTT. This codes for CAIKLQGAEGNTIYF. V usage is TRBV10-3 and J usage is TRBJ1-3; 9 nucleotides match TRBD1. This CDR3 spans 15 amino acids. J lost 4 bases, V lost 7 bases, and 8 bases had no gene match. From germline, CDR1 is ENHRY and CDR2 SYGVKD.

This chain joins TRBV7-9 and TRBJ1-3; unclear D gene. The CDR3 sequence is 14 residues long. Between the trimmed V and J ends, which lost 3 bases and 2 bases, there was a span of 8 bases. In germline, CDR1 is SEHNR, CDR2 FQNEAQ (reference sequence). CDR3 protein: CASSLAGTGNTIYF. The CDR3 DNA is TGTGCCAGCAGCTTGGCAGGCACTGGAAACACCATATATTTT.

V usage is TRBV29-1 and J usage is TRBJ1-6; tentatively, D is TRBD1 (6 bases). This CDR3 is 14 amino acids long. V was shortened by 6 bases and J by 5 bases, with 14 bases between the two germline ends. Germline CDR1 is SQVTM and CDR2 is ANQGSEA. The CDR3 spells CSVTQGTNNSPLHF. The CDR3, as DNA: TGCAGCGTCACACAGGGAACCAATAATTCACCCCTCCACTTT.

The chain carries TRBV5-1 and TRBJ2-7; 9 bases fit TRBD1. V dropped 4 bases and J dropped 6; count of bases not matched to a gene: 8. The CDR3 runs 14 residues. Germline CDR1 and CDR2: SGHRS and YFSETQ. The CDR3 is CASSLGQGGAEQYF. The CDR3 DNA reads as TGCGCCAGCAGCCTGGGACAGGGAGGAGCCGAGCAGTACTTC.

The rearrangement uses TRBV7-9 and TRBJ2-1, with TRBD1 matching 7 bases. Germline-derived CDR1 and CDR2 are SEHNR and FQNEAQ (reference sequence). With 1 base clipped from V and 9 bases from J, the junction kept 9 bases outside the gene matches. This CDR3 is built from 15 residues. CDR3 residues: CASSLDDKGGVEQFF. The CDR3 bases are TGTGCCAGCAGCTTAGACGACAAAGGGGGCGTTGAGCAGTTCTTC.

The chain couples TRBV15 to TRBJ2-7; no clear D gene. The V gene lost 11 bases and the J gene lost 4 bases, with 24 bases spanning the gap. The CDR3 contains 15 residues. Germline V gives CDR1 LNHNV, CDR2 YYDKDF (reference sequence). CDR3 coding DNA: TGTGCCGCCATATGGGCCACTCCGTTTTTTTACGAGCAGTACTTC. It specifies CAAIWATPFFYEQYF.

The J gene is TRBJ2-2, the V gene TRBV5-1; 7 bases are a match to TRBD1. CDR1 SGHRS and CDR2 YFSETQ come from the germline V gene. The CDR3 is 16 residues long. J gave up 3 bases and V 4 bases, and 9 bases lay outside the gene matches. This CDR3 is CASSPWDRGDTGELFF. DNA for the CDR3: TGCGCCAGCAGCCCCTGGGACAGAGGGGACACCGGGGAGCTGTTTTTT.

The V and J genes are TRBV27 and TRBJ1-5; TRBD1 agrees at 9 bases. Germline lookup yields CDR1 MNHEY and CDR2 SMNVEV (reference sequence). The CDR3 covers 15 residues. Losses at the gene ends were 3 bases for V and 5 bases for J; bases not matched to a gene: 5. The CDR3: CASSLGGTGYQPQHF. DNA for the CDR3: TGTGCCAGCAGTTTGGGGGGGACAGGGTATCAGCCCCAGCATTTT.

This chain joins TRBV5-1 and TRBJ2-3; D possibly corresponds to TRBD1 (6 bases). The germline V and J ends were trimmed by 2 bases and 4 bases, with 11 bases remaining between them. The CDR3 totals 14 residues. Per germline, CDR1 SGHRS and CDR2 YFSETQ. This CDR3 reads CASSLTGTPDTQYF. CDR3 sequence (DNA): TGCGCCAGCAGCTTAACAGGGACCCCAGATACGCAGTATTTT.

In this sample, this clone turned up once. The CDR3 sequence is CASSAVRGGEQYF. The CDR3 DNA follows: TGTGCCAGCAGTGCGGTCCGGGGTGGGGAGCAGTACTTC. This sequence joins TRBV2 and TRBJ2-7; tentative D call: TRBD2 (5 bases). V was clipped by 4 bases and J by 7 bases, with 14 bases between them. Germline CDR1 reads SNHLY; CDR2 reads FYNNEI. This CDR3 contains 13 residues. Together with reference TRBV2 and TRBJ2-7, the CDR3 gives the full variable domain: EPEVTQTPSHQVTQMGQEVILRCVPISNHLYFYWYRQILGQKVEFLVSFYNNEISEKSEIFDDQFSVERPDGSNFTLKIRSTKLEDSAMYFCASSAVRGGEQYFGPGTRLTVT.

A few counts support this clone. The J gene is TRBJ2-2, the V gene TRBV7-2; 8 bases are a match to TRBD2. The germline CDR1 and CDR2 sequences are SGHTA and FQGNSA. With 5 bases clipped from V and 4 bases from J, the junction kept 3 bases outside the gene matches. There are 14 residues in the CDR3. The CDR3 DNA reads TGTGCCAGCAGCCGGACTAGCATCACCGGGGAGCTGTTTTTT. This encodes CASSRTSITGELFF.

This sequence joins TRBV28 and TRBJ1-5, with 7 nucleotides matching TRBD1. CDR1 is MDHEN and CDR2 is SYDVKM in the germline V gene. Trimming took 4 bases from V and 2 from J; bases not matched to a gene: 5. The length of the CDR3 is 15 residues. The CDR3 DNA sequence: TGTGCCAGCAGTTCACGACAGGGCGGCAATCAGCCCCAGCATTTT. Translated, it gives CASSSRQGGNQPQHF.

The rearrangement joins TRBV7-9 to TRBJ2-7, with D maybe TRBD2 (7 bases). Trimming cost V 10 bases and J 7 bases, with 14 bases left between them. The CDR3 totals 11 residues. The germline V gene has CDR1 SEHNR and CDR2 FQNEAQ (reference sequence). The CDR3 region is CAIIEGGEQYF. The CDR3 DNA follows: TGTGCCATTATAGAGGGGGGGGAGCAGTACTTC.

The chain joins TRBV5-6 to TRBJ2-7; perhaps TRBD1 as D (6 bases). V lost 5 bases to trimming and J lost 5 bases, with 17 bases between them. CDR3 length equals 14 residues. Germline assignment: CDR1 SGHDT and CDR2 YYEEEE. CDR3 protein: CASRGRQVGDEQYF. CDR3 in DNA: TGTGCCAGCAGGGGAAGACAGGTCGGGGACGAGCAGTACTTC.

This chain uses TRBV5-6 with TRBJ1-2, with TRBD1 matching 7 bases. V dropped 4 bases and J dropped 0; count of bases not matched to a gene: 6. The germline V gene has CDR1 SGHDT and CDR2 YYEEEE. This CDR3 has 15 residues. CDR3 DNA sequence: TGTGCCAGCAGCGGAACGACAGGGACTAACTATGGCTACACCTTC. It encodes CASSGTTGTNYGYTF.